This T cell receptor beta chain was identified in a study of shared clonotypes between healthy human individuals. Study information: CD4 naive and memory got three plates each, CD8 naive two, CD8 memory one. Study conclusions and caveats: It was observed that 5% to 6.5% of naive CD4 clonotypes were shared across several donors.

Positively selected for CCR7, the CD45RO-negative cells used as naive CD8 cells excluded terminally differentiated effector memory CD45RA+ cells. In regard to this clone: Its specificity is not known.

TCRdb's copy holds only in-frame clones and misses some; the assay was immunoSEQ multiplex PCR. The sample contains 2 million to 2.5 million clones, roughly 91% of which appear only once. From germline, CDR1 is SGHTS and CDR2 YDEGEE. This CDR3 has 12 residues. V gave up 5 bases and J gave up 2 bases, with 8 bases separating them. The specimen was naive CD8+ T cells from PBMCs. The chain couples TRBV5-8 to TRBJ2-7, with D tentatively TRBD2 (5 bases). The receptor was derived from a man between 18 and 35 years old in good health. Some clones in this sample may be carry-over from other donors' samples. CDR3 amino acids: CASREEAYEQYF. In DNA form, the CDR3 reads TGTGCCAGCAGGGAGGAGGCCTACGAGCAGTACTTC.